These T cell receptor beta chains were read from a single sample in a study of T cell responses to AZD1222 COVID-19 vaccine. Data came from immunoSEQ multiplex PCR; TCRdb stores just in-frame clones and leaves some out. Of approximately 100,000 clones in the sample, approximately 88% were seen once. The specimen was peripheral blood, collected on day 0 of AZD1222 vaccination. These receptors all stem from an adult in good health. CDR3s include the opening cysteine and the closing phenylalanine or tryptophan. D genes are given only for firm matches. Clone size is given for some rows only: seen once, a few or many times, or a class if the clone is expanded.

>TRBV5-1|NA|18|NA|TRBJ2-6
CASSLGGTQGSGANVLTF
TGCGCCAGCAGCTTGGGAGGGACACAGGGCTCTGGGGCCAACGTCCTGACTTTC
>TRBV6-2/TRBV6-3|TRBD1|16|NA|TRBJ1-6
CASSLYSGTGSSPLHF
TGTGCCAGCAGTTTGTACTCCGGGACAGGGAGCTCACCCCTCCACTTT
>TRBV6-5|TRBD1|14|NA|TRBJ2-3
CASRRDSGADTQYF
TGTGCCAGCAGACGGGACAGTGGTGCAGATACGCAGTATTTT
>TRBV7-9|NA|14|NA|TRBJ1-4
CASSLEGTGEKLFF
TGTGCCAGCAGCTTAGAGGGCACGGGTGAAAAACTGTTTTTT
>TRBV18|NA|15|NA|TRBJ2-4
CASHGQILAKNIQYF
TGTGCCAGCCACGGACAAATTCTAGCCAAAAACATTCAGTACTTC
>TRBV12-3/TRBV12-4|TRBD1|13|NA|TRBJ1-1
CASSLGRTGEAFF
TGTGCCAGCAGTTTAGGACGGACAGGGGAAGCTTTCTTT
>TRBV25-1|NA|15|NA|TRBJ1-4
CASAGPGQTNEKLFF
TGTGCCAGCGCGGGGCCTGGACAGACTAATGAAAAACTGTTTTTT
>TRBV4-3|NA|15|NA|TRBJ1-5
CASSQAGAFGQPQHF
TGCGCCAGCAGCCAAGCAGGGGCCTTCGGTCAGCCCCAGCATTTT
>TRBV7-2|TRBD2|14|NA|TRBJ2-7
CASSLASGGYEQYF
TGTGCCAGCAGCTTGGCTAGCGGGGGCTACGAGCAGTACTTC
>TRBV27|NA|16|once|TRBJ1-2
CASSFFSTSAAYGYTF
TGTGCCAGCAGTTTCTTCTCGACATCCGCGGCCTATGGCTACACCTTC